One and the same sample provided the 10 T cell receptor beta chains below, sequenced in a study of blood T cell repertoires in COVID-19. Measured with immunoSEQ multiplex PCR; TCRdb has only the in-frame clones, and not every one. The sample gives around 130,000 clones, around four fifths of which show up once; roughly 10% is in the top ten. Sequenced: peripheral blood. The receptor set was obtained from a man in his forties with active or convalescent COVID-19.

This chain uses TRBV18 with TRBJ2-1; tentatively, D is TRBD2 (6 bases). Germline V gene lookup returns CDR1 KGHSH and CDR2 LQKENI. Trimming left V 3 bases short and J 5 bases short, with 14 bases between. There are 15 residues in the CDR3. CDR3 protein: CASSPIRTKNNEQFF. CDR3 DNA: TGTGCCAGCTCACCTATCCGGACTAAGAACAATGAGCAGTTCTTC.

The gene calls are TRBV19 and TRBJ1-6; D possibly corresponds to TRBD1 (5 bases). V lost 6 bases, J lost 10 bases, and 19 bases lay in between. Germline V gene lookup returns CDR1 LNHDA and CDR2 SQIVND (reference sequence). This CDR3 contains 15 residues. Here the CDR3 reads CASSPPPAGGSPLHF. In DNA form, the CDR3 reads TGTGCCAGTAGCCCACCCCCGGCCGGGGGGTCACCCCTCCACTTT.

DNA for the CDR3: TGTGCCAGCAGTTATCCGAATTCACCCCTCCACTTT. Amino acids: CASSYPNSPLHF. The gene calls are TRBV6-5 and TRBJ1-6; D remains ambiguous. This CDR3 comprises 12 residues. V lost 3 bases to trimming and J lost 7 bases, with 4 bases between them. Germline V gene lookup returns CDR1 MNHEY and CDR2 SVGAGI.

The chain carries TRBV6-5 and TRBJ1-6; the match to TRBD1 covers 10 bases. The junction had 6 bases not matched to a gene; V was cut back by 6 bases and J by 10 bases. CDR3 length: 14 amino acids. Looked up from germline, CDR1 is MNHEY and CDR2 is SVGAGI. This CDR3 is CASRETGGGSPLHF. The CDR3 DNA reads as TGTGCCAGCAGGGAGACAGGGGGCGGATCACCCCTCCACTTT.

The rearrangement links TRBV5-1 to TRBJ1-4, with D perhaps TRBD1 (6 bases). The V gene lost 3 bases and the J gene lost 4 bases, with 13 bases spanning the gap. The CDR3 runs 15 residues. Germline-derived CDR1 and CDR2 are SGHRS and YFSETQ. DNA of the CDR3: TGCGCCAGCAGCTCTGGGGGACAATTTAATGAAAAACTGTTTTTT. Amino acid sequence: CASSSGGQFNEKLFF.

The chain recombines TRBV27 with TRBJ1-3, with TRBD1 identical over 7 bases. The CDR3 totals 17 residues. Trimming cost V 8 bases and J 2 bases; bases outside gene matches: 15. Germline V gene data show CDR1 as MNHEY and CDR2 as SMNVEV (reference sequence). The CDR3, as DNA: TGTGCCAGCGGGACCCTCTCCGGGACAGCGCCTGGAAACACCATATATTTT. It translates to CASGTLSGTAPGNTIYF.

This chain links TRBV7-2 with TRBJ2-2, with TRBD1 matching 9 bases. The J segment lost 7 bases and the V segment lost 4 bases, leaving 1 base of the junction unmatched. The CDR3 covers 13 residues. Germline V lookup: CDR1 SGHTA, CDR2 FQGNSA. The CDR3 nucleotides are TGTGCCAGCAGCTGGGGACAGGGCGGGGAGCTGTTTTTT. Protein: CASSWGQGGELFF.

This clone was seen more than once but under ten times. The genes are TRBV7-2 and TRBJ1-3; the D is unclear. CDR1 and CDR2 from the germline V gene are SGHTA and FQGNSA. V shed 5 bases and J shed 0 bases, with 14 bases lying between them. The CDR3 covers 16 residues. CDR3 in amino acids: CASSLVGPSSGNTIYF. The CDR3 nucleotides read TGTGCCAGCAGCCTCGTTGGTCCCAGCTCTGGAAACACCATATATTTT.

The genes are TRBV6-1 and TRBJ1-2, with D uncertain. The length of the CDR3 is 14 residues. Trimming removed 1 base at V and 8 bases at J, with 14 bases between. Germline V gene sequence: CDR1 MNHNS, CDR2 SASEGT. The CDR3 loop reads CASSEDQALRGYTF. In nucleotides, the CDR3 is TGTGCCAGCAGTGAAGATCAGGCCCTCCGGGGCTACACCTTC.

The V gene is TRBV18, the J gene TRBJ1-2; tentative D call: TRBD1 (6 bases). This CDR3 is built from 14 residues. Germline CDR1 is KGHSH and CDR2 is LQKENI. Between the trimmed V and J ends, which lost 1 base and 1 base, there was a span of 7 bases. Written as DNA, the CDR3 is TGTGCCAGCTCACCACAAGGGGGTAACTATGGCTACACCTTC. Protein sequence: CASSPQGGNYGYTF.